What follows is one T cell receptor beta chain and its context. Its antigen is as yet unknown. Stated time point: newly diagnosed GD, antithyroid drugs for less than 3 months. PBMCs were the source of the RNA used for TCR sequencing. The diagnosis of Graves' disease used American Thyroid Association guidelines. The data belong to a study of regulatory T cells in long-lasting Graves disease. Study results and caveats: Favored gene segments in persistent disease were TRBV28, TRBJ1-2 and TRBJ2-5.

This CDR3 has 16 amino acids. Per germline, CDR1 SEHNR and CDR2 FQNEAQ (reference sequence). Trimming cost V 1 base and J 4 bases, with 14 bases left between them. Building the TCR beta libraries relied on iRepertoire HTBI primers, and CDR3 regions underwent Arm-PCR. TCRdb analysed the multiplex PCR reads with MiXCR anew, one entry per CDR3 protein. The sample contains about 440,000 distinct CDR3 sequences, under 15% of which appear only once. A further study also used this sample, focusing on T cells in Graves' hyperthyroidism and ophthalmopathy. According to that study: Graves' hyperthyroidism showing no ophthalmopathy progression within 18 months was considered stable. HTBI primers drove first-round RT-PCR of the TCR CDR3.

Sequencing was performed on peripheral blood mononuclear cells (PBMCs), taken at new diagnosis, from a patient treated with antithyroid drugs. This TCR was sampled from a woman in her thirties with Graves disease. The chain couples TRBV7-9 to TRBJ2-1; no clear D gene. The CDR3 loop reads CASSLGTALSYNEQFF. CDR3 nucleotides: TGTGCCAGCAGCTTAGGGACGGCATTGTCGTACAATGAGCAGTTCTTC. Using reference TRBV7-9 and TRBJ2-1 for the parts outside the CDR3, the full variable domain is DTGVSQNPRHKITKRGQNVTFRCDPISEHNRLYWYRQTLGQGPEFLTYFQNEAQLEKSRLLSDRFSAERPKGSFSTLEIQRTEQGDSAMYLCASSLGTALSYNEQFFGPGTRLTVL.